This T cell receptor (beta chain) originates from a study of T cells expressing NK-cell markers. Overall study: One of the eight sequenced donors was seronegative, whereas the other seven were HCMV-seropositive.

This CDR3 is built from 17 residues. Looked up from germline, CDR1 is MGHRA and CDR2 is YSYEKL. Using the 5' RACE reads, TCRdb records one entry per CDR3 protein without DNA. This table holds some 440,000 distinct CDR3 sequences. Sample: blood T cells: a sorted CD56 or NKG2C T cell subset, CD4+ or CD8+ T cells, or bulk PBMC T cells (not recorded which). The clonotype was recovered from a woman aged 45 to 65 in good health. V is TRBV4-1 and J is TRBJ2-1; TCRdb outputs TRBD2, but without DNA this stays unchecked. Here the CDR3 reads CASSPLPSSGIFNEQFF.